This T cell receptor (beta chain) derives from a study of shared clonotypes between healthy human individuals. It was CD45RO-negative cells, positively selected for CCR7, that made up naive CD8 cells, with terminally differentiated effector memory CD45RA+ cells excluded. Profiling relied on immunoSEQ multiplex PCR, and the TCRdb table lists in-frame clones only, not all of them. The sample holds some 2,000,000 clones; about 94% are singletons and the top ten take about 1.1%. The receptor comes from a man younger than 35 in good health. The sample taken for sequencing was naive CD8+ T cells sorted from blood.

The DNA for the CDR3 is TGTGCCAGCAGCACCGGGACAGCCAGGGACGAGCAGTACTTC. It is translated as CASSTGTARDEQYF. This chain joins TRBV5-4 and TRBJ2-7; 7 nucleotides align to TRBD1. Trimming cost V 4 bases and J 5 bases; bases outside gene matches: 9. CDR3 size: 14 residues. Germline CDR1 SGHNT, CDR2 YYREEE (reference sequence).